This T cell receptor (beta chain) was sequenced for a study of blood T cell repertoires in COVID-19. Overall study context: There were acute and convalescent COVID-19 samples, and they came from the United States, Italy and Spain. From T cells, B-cell-depleted T cells, or PBMCs came the material, which was cDNA or gDNA.

Original handling: Amplification with reference gene primers provided the estimates of nucleated cell counts. The repertoire was sequenced with immunoSEQ multiplex PCR; TCRdb's copy has only in-frame clones and lacks some. V and J calls and clone size are as listed in that table; D and trimming were resolved from the DNA. The table has about 140,000 clones, roughly 90% seen once. Trimming took off 5 bases at V and 1 base at J, with 8 bases between the two ends. The CDR3 is made up of 14 amino acids. Germline V gene sequence: CDR1 SEHNR, CDR2 FQNEAQ (reference sequence). This TCR was sampled from a man between 65 and 85 years old with acute or convalescent COVID-19. This sequence joins TRBV7-9 and TRBJ2-2; the D gene is possibly TRBD1 (5 bases). The sequenced sample was peripheral blood. In DNA form, the CDR3 reads TGTGCCAGCAGCCCGCAGGGGAACACCGGGGAGCTGTTTTTT. Protein sequence: CASSPQGNTGELFF.